Listed here are 22 T cell receptor beta chains from one sample, sequenced in a study of blood T cell repertoires in COVID-19 (dated by TCRdb to the early 2020s). The library was obtained by the immunoSEQ multiplex PCR assay. TCRdb's version of the immuneACCESS table is confined to in-frame rearrangements and falls short of the full clone set. An unresolved V gene accounts for under half of the shortfall where checked; the remainder is of unknown origin. Within this sample are 190,000 or so clones, with 70% to 80% of them counted one time only. The top ten clones comprise 13% of the sample. Sequences were obtained from peripheral blood. The receptors here all came from a man in his forties or fifties who had recovered from COVID-19.

The rearrangement joins TRBV7-2 to TRBJ2-7; TRBD2 aligns across 8 bases. The V segment lost 5 bases and the J segment 6 bases; nucleotides outside the gene matches: 9. The CDR3 loop spans 14 amino acids. Germline V gene data show CDR1 as SGHTA and CDR2 as FQGNSA. The CDR3 loop reads CASSPAGLVGEQYF. CDR3 nucleotide sequence: TGTGCCAGCAGCCCCGCGGGACTAGTAGGCGAGCAGTACTTC.

The CDR3 sequence is CASSIGQASYEQYF. The CDR3 DNA reads TGTGCCAGTAGTATCGGCCAGGCCAGCTACGAGCAGTACTTC. The gene calls are TRBV19 and TRBJ2-7; D unresolved. This CDR3 contains 14 residues. The germline V gene has CDR1 LNHDA and CDR2 SQIVND (reference sequence). Trimming removed 3 bases from V and 3 bases from J, with 12 bases in between.

The rearrangement links TRBV5-6 to TRBJ1-6; 9 bases agree with TRBD1. CDR3 size: 16 residues. Germline loops: CDR1 SGHDT, CDR2 YYEEEE. The V and J ends lost 0 bases and 9 bases, in that order; junction bases with no gene match: 7. CDR3 in amino acids: CASSLVFYRGPSPLHF. The CDR3, as DNA: TGTGCCAGCAGCTTGGTATTCTACAGGGGGCCTTCACCCCTCCACTTT.

V is TRBV18 and J is TRBJ1-5, with 8 bases aligning to TRBD1. V lost 8 bases, J lost 5 bases, and 8 bases stayed unmatched. Germline V gene sequence: CDR1 KGHSH, CDR2 LQKENI. The CDR3 runs to 14 residues. The CDR3 nucleotides read TGTGCCAGCGCAGACAGGGGAAGCGATCAGCCCCAGCATTTT. Its translation: CASADRGSDQPQHF. Filled out from reference TRBV18 and TRBJ1-5, the complete variable domain reads NAGVMQNPRHLVRRRGQEARLRCSPMKGHSHVYWYRQLPEEGLKFMVYLQKENIIDESGMPKERFSAEFPKEGPSILRIQQVVRGDSAAYFCASADRGSDQPQHFGDGTRLSIL.

About this clone: The same CDR3 also results from other DNA sequences found in this sample. V and J are TRBV4-3 and TRBJ2-1; the match to TRBD1 covers 7 bases. Germline CDR1 is LGHNA and CDR2 is YSLEER. Trimming at V came to 4 bases and at J to 8 bases, leaving 5 bases not matched to a gene. This CDR3 has 13 residues. The DNA for the CDR3 is TGCGCCAGCAGCCTCGACAGGGTCGATGAGCAGTTCTTC. This codes for CASSLDRVDEQFF.

CDR3 nucleotide sequence: TGTGCCAGCAGCTTAACTAGCGCAAGTGATACGCAGTATTTT. Its translation is CASSLTSASDTQYF. This rearrangement joins TRBV7-8 to TRBJ2-3; 7 bases are a match to TRBD2. CDR3 length: 14 residues. V gave up 2 bases and J gave up 6 bases; unmatched junction bases: 5. Germline CDR1 SGHVS, CDR2 FQNEAQ. The full variable domain, in which reference TRBV7-8 and TRBJ2-3 provide the parts outside the CDR3, is GAGVSQSPRYKVAKRGQDVALRCDPISGHVSLFWYQQALGQGPEFLTYFQNEAQLDKSGLPSDRFFAERPEGSVSTLKIQRTQQEDSAVYLCASSLTSASDTQYFGPGTRLTVL.

The chain is built from TRBV7-3 and TRBJ2-2; D may be TRBD1 (5 bases). Per the germline V gene, CDR1 is SGHTA and CDR2 is FQGTGA. The CDR3 length is 14 residues. Deletions cut 4 bases from V and 3 bases from J, with 9 bases between. CDR3 protein: CASSSAGYTGELFF. Written as DNA, the CDR3 is TGTGCCAGCAGCTCGGCAGGGTACACCGGGGAGCTGTTTTTT. The variable domain in full, completed from reference TRBV7-3 and TRBJ2-2, reads GAGVSQTPSNKVTEKGKYVELRCDPISGHTALYWYRQSLGQGPEFLIYFQGTGAADDSGLPNDRFFAVRPEGSVSTLKIQRTERGDSAVYLCASSSAGYTGELFFGEGSRLTVL.

The J gene is TRBJ1-3, the V gene TRBV5-5; 7 bases are a match to TRBD1. V lost 3 bases and J lost 4; bases outside the gene matches: 7. The CDR3 extends over 15 amino acids. The V gene's germline CDR1 is SGHKS and CDR2 YYEKEE (reference sequence). CDR3 DNA sequence: TGTGCCAGCAGCTACGCCACAGGGGTGGGAAACACCATATATTTT. Translated: CASSYATGVGNTIYF.

The gene calls are TRBV5-6 and TRBJ2-7, with D possibly TRBD2 on 6 matching bases. This CDR3 has 15 residues. The germline V gene encodes CDR1 SGHDT and CDR2 YYEEEE. The V gene lost 1 base and the J gene lost 5 bases, with 16 bases spanning the gap. CDR3 bases: TGTGCCAGCAGCTTGCGGGCGGGATGGGGAAACGAGCAGTACTTC. Its translation is CASSLRAGWGNEQYF.

This chain links TRBV29-1 with TRBJ2-1; no firm D call. Germline V gene sequence: CDR1 SQVTM, CDR2 ANQGSEA. This CDR3 has 10 amino acids. V lost 1 base and J 8 bases, leaving 3 bases between the germline ends. CDR3 amino acids: CSVEADEQFF. Written as DNA, the CDR3 is TGCAGCGTTGAAGCAGATGAGCAGTTCTTC.

The J gene is TRBJ2-3, the V gene TRBV29-1, with 7 bases identical to TRBD1. CDR3 size: 13 residues. The trim removed 8 bases at V and 5 bases at J, leaving 10 bases unmatched. Germline V gives CDR1 SQVTM, CDR2 ANQGSEA. The CDR3 DNA reads TGCAGCTATAGAACAGGGGCCCAAGATACGCAGTATTTT. This encodes CSYRTGAQDTQYF.

The chain carries TRBV2 and TRBJ1-4; no firm D call. The CDR3 loop spans 14 amino acids. Germline V CDR1 and CDR2: SNHLY, FYNNEI. V dropped 7 bases and J dropped 7 bases, with 16 bases sitting between them. CDR3 region: CASTAIPQAEKLFF. The CDR3 bases are TGTGCCAGCACCGCGATACCCCAGGCTGAAAAACTGTTTTTT.

V is TRBV2 and J is TRBJ2-7, with TRBD2 as a possible D gene (5 bases). Looked up from germline, CDR1 is SNHLY and CDR2 is FYNNEI. Trimming left V 11 bases short and J 4 bases short, with 12 bases between. The CDR3 loop spans 11 amino acids. CDR3 nucleotides: TGTGCCGGGAGTCTCACTTACGAGCAGTACTTC. Protein sequence: CAGSLTYEQYF.

The rearrangement uses TRBV4-1 and TRBJ2-1; D gene unclear. Deletions cut 1 base from V and 9 bases from J, with 10 bases between. This CDR3 has 13 residues. Germline CDR1 reads MGHRA; CDR2 reads YSYEKL. CDR3 loop: CASSQVFYGEQFF. In nucleotides, the CDR3 is TGCGCCAGCAGCCAAGTGTTCTATGGTGAGCAGTTCTTC.

This clone was counted only a few times. In DNA, the CDR3 is TGTGCCAGTAGTACCCCCGGACAGCCATACGAGCAGTACTTC. Translated, it gives CASSTPGQPYEQYF. This sequence joins TRBV19 and TRBJ2-7; tentatively, D is TRBD1 (6 bases). Trimming cost V 4 bases and J 4 bases, with 14 bases left between them. CDR3 length: 14 amino acids. Germline lookup yields CDR1 LNHDA and CDR2 SQIVND (reference sequence).

Remarks on this clone: Different DNA sequences within this sample yield the same CDR3. V is TRBV5-1 and J is TRBJ1-3; D gene unclear. The CDR3 is made up of 16 amino acids. Trimming removed 0 bases at V and 1 base at J, with 11 bases between. Germline V gene sequence: CDR1 SGHRS, CDR2 YFSETQ. CDR3 DNA: TGCGCCAGCAGCTTGGCCGGACTTATATCTGGAAACACCATATATTTT. Amino acid sequence: CASSLAGLISGNTIYF.

This clone was detected a few times. V usage is TRBV18 and J usage is TRBJ1-1; 11 bases match TRBD1. J lost 5 bases, V lost 4 bases, and 9 bases had no gene match. The CDR3 loop spans 16 amino acids. Germline V lookup: CDR1 KGHSH, CDR2 LQKENI. This chain's CDR3 is CASSLGTGGIVTEAFF. The CDR3 DNA follows: TGTGCCAGCTCACTGGGGACAGGGGGAATCGTGACTGAAGCTTTCTTT.

The chain is built from TRBV30 and TRBJ1-1; TRBD1 might be the D (6 bases). The germline V gene has CDR1 GTSNPN and CDR2 SVGIG (reference sequence). The CDR3 spans 13 residues. Trimming left V 1 base short and J 7 bases short, with 13 bases between. DNA for the CDR3: TGTGCCTGGAGTGCCCTGGGGGCGATTGAAGCTTTCTTT. This translates into CAWSALGAIEAFF.

The chain links TRBV28 to TRBJ1-5, with 10 bases fitting TRBD1. Trimming took 11 bases from V and 4 from J; bases not matched to a gene: 8. CDR3 length: 14 residues. Per the germline V gene, CDR1 is MDHEN and CDR2 is SYDVKM. Here the CDR3 reads CAGGTGAGNQPQHF. The DNA for the CDR3 is TGTGCCGGGGGGACAGGGGCTGGGAATCAGCCCCAGCATTTT.

The table lists this clone with a few counts. The genes are TRBV4-1 and TRBJ2-1; no definite D call. V dropped 3 bases and J dropped 9 bases, with 12 bases sitting between them. The CDR3 has 13 amino acids. Germline lookup yields CDR1 MGHRA and CDR2 YSYEKL. CDR3: CASSHPSGIEQFF. In nucleotides, the CDR3 is TGCGCCAGCAGCCATCCCAGTGGTATTGAGCAGTTCTTC.

CDR3 in DNA: TGTGCCAGCAGTCCCCGGGAGGGGGCGCCGGGCACAGATACGCAGTATTTT. Residues: CASSPREGAPGTDTQYF. The V call is TRBV6-6, the J call TRBJ2-3; tentative D call: TRBD2 (8 bases). This CDR3 has 17 amino acids. Germline V gene lookup returns CDR1 MNHNY and CDR2 SVGAGI (reference sequence). V dropped 5 bases and J dropped 1 base, with 19 bases sitting between them.

The J gene is TRBJ2-3, the V gene TRBV28; D ambiguous. The length of the CDR3 is 14 residues. Trimming removed 3 bases from V and 3 bases from J, with 10 bases in between. Germline V gene lookup returns CDR1 MDHEN and CDR2 SYDVKM. Written as DNA, the CDR3 is TGTGCCAGCAGTTTTCCAGTTCTTACAGATACGCAGTATTTT. It specifies CASSFPVLTDTQYF.